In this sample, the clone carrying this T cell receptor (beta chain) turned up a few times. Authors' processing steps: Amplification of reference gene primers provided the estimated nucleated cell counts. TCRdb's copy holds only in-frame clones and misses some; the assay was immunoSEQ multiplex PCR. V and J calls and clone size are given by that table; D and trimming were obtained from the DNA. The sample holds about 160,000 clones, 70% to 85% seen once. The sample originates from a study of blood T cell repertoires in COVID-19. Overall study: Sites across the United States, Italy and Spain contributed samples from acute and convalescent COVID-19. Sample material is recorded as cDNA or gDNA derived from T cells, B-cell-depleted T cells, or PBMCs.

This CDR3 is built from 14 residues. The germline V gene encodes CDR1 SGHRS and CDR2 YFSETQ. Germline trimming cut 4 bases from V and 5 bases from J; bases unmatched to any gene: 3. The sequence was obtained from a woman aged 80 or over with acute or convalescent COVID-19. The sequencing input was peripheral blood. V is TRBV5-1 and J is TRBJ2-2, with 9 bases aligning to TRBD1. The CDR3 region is CASSGTGQTGELFF. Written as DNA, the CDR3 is TGCGCCAGCAGCGGGACAGGGCAAACCGGGGAGCTGTTTTTT.